The entry that follows covers one TCR beta chain sequence. Authors' analysis steps: Amplifying reference gene primers gave estimates of nucleated cell counts. The repertoire was sequenced with immunoSEQ multiplex PCR; TCRdb's copy has only in-frame clones and lacks some. For V, J and clone size, that table is used; D and trimming come from the DNA. In the table there are approximately 350,000 clones, 87% of which are singletons. V dropped 5 bases and J dropped 0; count of bases not matched to a gene: 14. Germline lookup yields CDR1 MNHEY and CDR2 SVGEGT. CDR3 size: 18 residues. The data belong to a study of blood T cell repertoires in COVID-19. Study information: Specimens from acute and convalescent COVID-19 originated in the United States, Italy and Spain.

The Seattle site enrolled patients during active infection and followed them longitudinally. The V gene is TRBV6-2 or TRBV6-3, the J gene TRBJ2-7, with 9 positions matching TRBD2. The sequence was collected from a woman in her forties or fifties with COVID-19, enrolled during active disease. Sequences were obtained from peripheral blood. This CDR3 is CASSPRPSGTLISYEQYF. The DNA of the CDR3 is TGTGCCAGCAGTCCCCGCCCTAGCGGGACCCTAATCTCCTACGAGCAGTACTTC.